Listed below are T cell receptor beta chains from one sample, sequenced in a study of blood T cell repertoires in COVID-19. The table came from immunoSEQ multiplex PCR; TCRdb's copy has only in-frame clones and leaves some out. The sample lists approximately 360,000 clones, under 85% occurring once. The specimen was PBMCs or T cells enriched from blood (not recorded which). The receptors here all came from a woman in her fifties or sixties who had recovered from COVID-19. CDR3s leave out the opening cysteine and the closing phenylalanine or tryptophan.

J gene	CDR3 length	V gene	CDR3 protein
TRBJ2-1	13	TRBV19	ASTDRAGSYNEQF
TRBJ2-5	18	TRBV4-3	ASSRSPTAGTSGHQETQY
TRBJ2-1	10	TRBV27	ASRGRYNEQF
TRBJ1-5	13	TRBV30	AWSVRQGSNQPQH
TRBJ2-7	11	TRBV27	ASSLSMGGEQY
TRBJ2-5	15	TRBV21-1	ASSKGRSGRYQETQY
TRBJ1-4	16	TRBV6-8	ASSYPQRGEGGCEKLF
TRBJ2-1	9	TRBV6-5	ASSHNNEQF
TRBJ2-1	14	TRBV5-1	ASSLPLGKLGDEQF
TRBJ1-6	12	TRBV2	AGSPQRNNSPLH
TRBJ1-2	14	TRBV23-1	ASSQSFQGLNYGYT
TRBJ1-1	11	TRBV7-3	ASSVTSPSEAF
TRBJ1-5	11	TRBV30	AWSGGGSQPQH
TRBJ1-1	12	TRBV5-6	ASSTDRLNTEAF
TRBJ2-1	12	TRBV27	ASRGLGPYNEQF
TRBJ1-5	13	TRBV9	ASSAGDRETQPQH
TRBJ2-3	13	TRBV5-4	ASSAQPGFTDTQY
TRBJ2-7	13	TRBV4-3	ASSHGLAGINEQY
TRBJ2-2	18	TRBV19	ASTSFPTGGIGIKSGELF
TRBJ2-3	14	TRBV7-9	ASSFPGLVLEGTQY
TRBJ2-1	15	TRBV7-2	ASSLVPGLAGEVEQF
TRBJ1-1	11	TRBV3-1/TRBV3-2	ASSQDWGGEAF
TRBJ1-1	16	TRBV1	TSSQEVRVGPVVAEAF
TRBJ1-3	13	TRBV7-2	ASSPFRAFGNTIY
TRBJ1-1	13	TRBV5-1	ASSRTGSFGTEAF
TRBJ2-3	13	TRBV13	ASSRKRGYTDTQY
TRBJ1-6	15	TRBV27	ASSLGGGRGYNSPLH
TRBJ1-2	10	TRBV13	ASSGRNYGYT
TRBJ1-2	14	TRBV9	ASSARWGQEHDGYT
TRBJ1-2	12	TRBV4-3	ASSPRNRGDGYT
TRBJ2-1	9	TRBV5-4	ASSLSDEQF
TRBJ2-6	11	TRBV29-1	SVGQGEANVLT
TRBJ2-3	10	TRBV5-3	ARQRGWNTQY
TRBJ1-1	11	TRBV19	ASLPQGGTEAF
TRBJ2-1	15	TRBV7-3	ASSLFTDRVVYNEQF
TRBJ1-1	12	TRBV7-3	ASSLMAGGTEAF
TRBJ1-5	13	TRBV2	ASRGQGAAGVTQH
TRBJ2-2	11	TRBV12-3/TRBV12-4	ASTRANTGELF
TRBJ1-2	10	TRBV5-1	ASSSTGYGYT
TRBJ1-6	14	TRBV19	ASGLGQGVWNSPLH
TRBJ2-7	12	TRBV2	ASFRDRDSYEQY
TRBJ2-5	10	TRBV3-1/TRBV3-2	ASSHIQETQY
TRBJ1-2	11	TRBV5-1	ASSLGTGNGYT
TRBJ2-1	13	TRBV3-1/TRBV3-2	ASSPGLAGYNEQF
TRBJ2-2	12	TRBV7-9	ASSFQGDTGELF
TRBJ2-5	12	TRBV5-8	ASSSLGLGETQY
TRBJ2-7	13	TRBV14	ASSQGRGPSYEQY
TRBJ1-1	9	TRBV19	AVTSRTEAF
TRBJ2-5	13	TRBV7-3	ASSPSTSGGETQY
TRBJ1-4	13	TRBV7-6	ASSFSSGGGEKLF
TRBJ1-1	11	TRBV6-5	ASSTTGGTEAF
TRBJ1-6	13	TRBV9	ASSRLVSGNSPLH
TRBJ1-1	11	TRBV5-1	ASSLGQGGEAF
TRBJ2-3	10	TRBV6-6	ASSYSGVTQY
TRBJ1-2	14	TRBV3-1/TRBV3-2	ASSQDWPGAGNGYT